This T cell receptor beta chain derives from a study of T-cell reconstitution after alpha-beta-depleted transplantation in children. The CDR3 contains 18 residues. Germline V lookup: CDR1 LGHNA, CDR2 YNFKEQ. V was clipped by 0 bases and J by 3 bases, with 21 bases between them. A TCRbeta library incorporating unique molecular identifiers was prepared. MiXCR, applied by TCRdb to the PCR reads, yields one record per CDR3 protein. The table includes approximately 300,000 distinct CDR3 sequences, over 9% detected once. To note about this clonotype: Its matching antigen is unknown.

Study findings and constraints: Once a year had passed after transplant, T-cell counts and diversity came mostly from newly produced T cells. Where alpha-beta T cells came from about two months after transplant was reportedly several hundred expanded graft clones. Diversity of TCRbeta at day 60 was high in some patients, arising from surviving recipient T cells and thymic progenitors.

The specimen was PBMCs, collected before TCRalphabeta/CD19-depleted stem cell transplant. This sequence was found in a boy less than two years old with acute myeloid leukemia, due to receive a stem cell transplant. V usage is TRBV4-2 and J usage is TRBJ2-7; D tentatively reads TRBD1 or TRBD2 (6 bases each). The CDR3 sequence: CASSQDHRDRDSDYEQYF. DNA for the CDR3: TGTGCCAGCAGCCAAGATCACAGGGACCGGGACTCCGACTACGAGCAGTACTTC.